This is a list of T cell receptor beta chains from one sample in a study of response to subunit inactivated influenza vaccine. TCRdb independently ran MiXCR on the RT-PCR reads; one entry per CDR3 protein. The table records around 520,000 distinct CDR3 sequences, 25% of them present only once. The sequencing used CD4+ T cells sorted from PBMCs, collected 4 to 6 days after vaccination. These receptors came from a man aged 45 to 65 who received an inactivated influenza vaccine. CDR3s include the opening cysteine and the closing phenylalanine or tryptophan. D genes are given only for firm matches. The size entry is marked missing in some rows and otherwise reads once, few, many or a size class.

CDR3 protein	CDR3 DNA	D gene	V gene	J gene	clone size
CSAPRGRAHSYNEQFF	TGCAGTGCTCCCAGAGGGAGGGCCCATTCCTACAATGAGCAGTTCTTC	TRBD2	TRBV20-1	TRBJ2-1	.
CSAAREGGRKLFF	TGCAGCGCCGCAAGGGAAGGGGGAAGAAAACTGTTTTTT	.	TRBV29-1	TRBJ1-4	.
CASRTGYMNTEAFF	TGTGCCAGCAGGACAGGGTACATGAACACTGAAGCTTTCTTT	TRBD1	TRBV12-3/TRBV12-4	TRBJ1-1	.
CASSQGAGYLNEKLFF	TGTGCCAGCAGCCAAGGGGCAGGGTATCTTAATGAAAAACTGTTTTTT	.	TRBV4-2	TRBJ1-4	.
CASRTYRREKLFF	TGTGCCAGCCGTACGTACAGGAGGGAAAAACTGTTTTTT	.	TRBV28	TRBJ1-4	.
CASRHTRGRNTGELFF	TGTGCCAGCAGACACACCAGGGGGCGGAACACCGGGGAGCTGTTTTTT	TRBD1	TRBV7-9	TRBJ2-2	few
CASSSTGGAFF	TGTGCCAGCAGTTCGACAGGGGGAGCTTTCTTT	TRBD1	TRBV6-5	TRBJ1-1	few
CASSPGGRGYNEQFF	TGCGCCAGCAGCCCAGGGGGGAGGGGCTACAATGAGCAGTTCTTC	.	TRBV5-1	TRBJ2-1	.
CSARDPDRAGGNEQFF	TGCAGTGCTAGAGATCCCGACCGAGCGGGGGGGAATGAGCAGTTCTTC	TRBD2	TRBV20-1	TRBJ2-1	few
CASSPILAGKHNEQFF	TGTGCCAGCTCACCGATACTAGCGGGGAAGCACAATGAGCAGTTCTTC	TRBD2	TRBV18	TRBJ2-1	.
CASSWDYTDTQYF	TGCGCCAGCAGTTGGGACTACACAGATACGCAGTATTTT	TRBD2	TRBV5-1	TRBJ2-3	few
CASSQDYVHSGSSYEQYF	TGCGCCAGCAGCCAAGATTACGTTCATTCTGGGAGCTCCTACGAGCAGTACTTC	.	TRBV4-3	TRBJ2-7	.
CSARVGSGGDTQYF	TGCAGTGCTAGAGTCGGGTCGGGTGGAGATACGCAGTATTTT	.	TRBV20-1	TRBJ2-3	.
CSVSDRQTQYF	TGCAGCGTTAGTGATCGTCAGACCCAGTACTTC	.	TRBV29-1	TRBJ2-5	.
CASSLAVAGAFNEQFF	TGTGCCAGCAGCTTAGCGGTAGCGGGAGCTTTCAATGAGCAGTTCTTC	TRBD2	TRBV7-2	TRBJ2-1	.
CSVLGFSGEKLFF	TGCAGCGTTTTGGGCTTCTCGGGCGAAAAACTGTTTTTT	.	TRBV29-1	TRBJ1-4	few
CASSLAPLLEETQYF	TGTGCCAGCAGCTTAGCGCCGCTATTAGAAGAGACCCAGTACTTC	.	TRBV7-9	TRBJ2-5	few
CASSYAWGSGTEAFF	TGTGCCAGCAGTTACGCATGGGGCTCGGGCACTGAAGCTTTCTTT	.	TRBV6-5	TRBJ1-1	few
CASSPISSGQGQETQYF	TGTGCCAGCAGTCCAATCAGCTCCGGACAGGGGCAAGAGACCCAGTACTTC	TRBD1	TRBV16	TRBJ2-5	.
CASSLGEMNTEAFF	TGTGCCAGCAGCTTGGGGGAGATGAACACTGAAGCTTTCTTT	.	TRBV11-2	TRBJ1-1	many
CSATQRETEQFF	TGCAGTGCTACCCAGCGGGAGACTGAGCAGTTCTTC	TRBD2	TRBV20-1	TRBJ2-1	few
CASSLLDPGDTQYF	TGTGCCAGCAGCTTATTGGACCCAGGGGATACGCAGTATTTT	.	TRBV7-2	TRBJ2-3	few
CSVGDSRYGYTF	TGCAGCGTGGGGGACAGTCGGTATGGCTACACCTTC	TRBD1	TRBV29-1	TRBJ1-2	.
CSARTGTGEETQYF	TGCAGTGCTAGAACCGGGACAGGGGAAGAGACCCAGTACTTC	TRBD1	TRBV20-1	TRBJ2-5	.
CASSPSRGIRANYGYTF	TGCGCCAGCAGCCCATCAAGGGGGATTAGGGCTAACTATGGCTACACCTTC	.	TRBV4-1	TRBJ1-2	many
CASSEDRRPYGYTF	TGCGCCAGCAGTGAAGACAGGCGACCCTATGGCTACACCTTC	.	TRBV4-3	TRBJ1-2	.
CASSQDLWMNTEAFF	TGCGCCAGCAGCCAAGATCTCTGGATGAACACTGAAGCTTTCTTT	.	TRBV4-3	TRBJ1-1	.
CASSPESNQPQHF	TGTGCCAGCAGCCCTGAGTCCAATCAGCCCCAGCATTTT	.	TRBV11-2	TRBJ1-5	.
CASSYQAGGRHEQFF	TGTGCCAGCAGCTACCAAGCGGGAGGACGCCATGAGCAGTTCTTC	TRBD2	TRBV7-2	TRBJ2-1	few
CASSPGGTEKLFF	TGCGCCAGCAGTCCAGGGGGCACGGAAAAACTGTTTTTT	TRBD1	TRBV10-2	TRBJ1-4	.
CASSPRTDRYEQYF	TGTGCCAGCAGTCCACGGACAGATCGCTACGAGCAGTACTTC	.	TRBV12-3/TRBV12-4	TRBJ2-7	many
CASSLMASGNTEAFF	TGCGCCAGCAGCTTGATGGCCTCCGGAAACACTGAAGCTTTCTTT	.	TRBV5-1	TRBJ1-1	few
CASTIAAVSGNTIYF	TGTGCCAGCACCATAGCTGCTGTCTCTGGAAACACCATATATTTT	.	TRBV12-3/TRBV12-4	TRBJ1-3	.
CASSVNQGFGGELFF	TGTGCCAGCAGTGTGAATCAGGGTTTCGGCGGGGAGCTGTTTTTT	.	TRBV6-4	TRBJ2-2	.
CASSQDLGQGAGEQFF	TGCGCCAGCAGCCAAGATCTAGGACAGGGGGCAGGTGAGCAGTTCTTC	TRBD1	TRBV4-3	TRBJ2-1	many
CASSETGGGTDTQYF	TGTGCCAGCAGCGAGACAGGGGGGGGCACAGATACGCAGTATTTT	TRBD1	TRBV9	TRBJ2-3	few
CASRQGINEQFF	TGTGCCAGCAGGCAGGGGATCAATGAGCAGTTCTTC	.	TRBV28	TRBJ2-1	.
CASSLDTVGETQYF	TGCGCCAGCAGCTTGGATACAGTAGGAGAGACCCAGTACTTC	.	TRBV5-1	TRBJ2-5	many
CASSEARERPQHF	TGTGCCAGCAGTGAAGCTCGGGAGAGGCCCCAGCATTTT	.	TRBV2	TRBJ1-5	many
CASSLANDMRGRYEQYF	TGTGCCAGCAGCTTAGCGAACGACATGAGGGGGCGCTACGAGCAGTACTTC	TRBD1	TRBV7-2	TRBJ2-7	few
CASSETKASYGYTF	TGTGCCAGCAGCGAGACAAAGGCAAGCTATGGCTACACCTTC	.	TRBV9	TRBJ1-2	.
CASSLAGYITDTQYF	TGTGCCAGCAGCTTAGCGGGCTACATCACAGATACGCAGTATTTT	.	TRBV7-2	TRBJ2-3	.
CSVAAGTANQPQHF	TGCAGCGTTGCCGCCGGGACAGCAAATCAGCCCCAGCATTTT	TRBD1	TRBV29-1	TRBJ1-5	.
CASSTAYEQYF	TGTGCCAGCTCGACAGCTTACGAGCAGTACTTC	.	TRBV12-3/TRBV12-4	TRBJ2-7	many
CASSYAGGGRTDTQYF	TGTGCCAGCAGTTACGCTGGCGGGGGACGCACAGATACGCAGTATTTT	TRBD2	TRBV6-2/TRBV6-3	TRBJ2-3	few
CSARDVTSGWFQETQYF	TGCAGTGCTAGAGATGTGACTAGCGGTTGGTTCCAAGAGACCCAGTACTTC	TRBD2	TRBV20-1	TRBJ2-5	few
CSVEKQGARKGYTF	TGCAGCGTTGAAAAACAGGGGGCGAGGAAGGGCTACACCTTC	TRBD1	TRBV29-1	TRBJ1-2	.
CSARGGGPYGYTF	TGCAGTGCTAGAGGTGGAGGCCCCTATGGCTACACCTTC	.	TRBV20-1	TRBJ1-2	.
CASSPLVISYEQYF	TGTGCCAGCAGCCCCCTAGTCATTTCCTACGAGCAGTACTTC	.	TRBV7-2	TRBJ2-7	few
CATSRSSTGGQETQYF	TGTGCCACCAGCAGAAGTAGTACAGGAGGCCAGGAGACCCAGTACTTC	.	TRBV15	TRBJ2-5	few
CSVAGAGEQYF	TGCAGCGTTGCGGGAGCTGGCGAGCAGTACTTC	.	TRBV29-1	TRBJ2-7	few
CASRLGYEQYF	TGCGCCAGCAGATTAGGCTACGAGCAGTACTTC	.	TRBV5-1	TRBJ2-7	.
CASSLAHSQGGDGAFF	TGTGCCAGCAGTTTAGCGCATTCTCAGGGTGGAGACGGAGCTTTCTTT	.	TRBV12-3/TRBV12-4	TRBJ1-1	few